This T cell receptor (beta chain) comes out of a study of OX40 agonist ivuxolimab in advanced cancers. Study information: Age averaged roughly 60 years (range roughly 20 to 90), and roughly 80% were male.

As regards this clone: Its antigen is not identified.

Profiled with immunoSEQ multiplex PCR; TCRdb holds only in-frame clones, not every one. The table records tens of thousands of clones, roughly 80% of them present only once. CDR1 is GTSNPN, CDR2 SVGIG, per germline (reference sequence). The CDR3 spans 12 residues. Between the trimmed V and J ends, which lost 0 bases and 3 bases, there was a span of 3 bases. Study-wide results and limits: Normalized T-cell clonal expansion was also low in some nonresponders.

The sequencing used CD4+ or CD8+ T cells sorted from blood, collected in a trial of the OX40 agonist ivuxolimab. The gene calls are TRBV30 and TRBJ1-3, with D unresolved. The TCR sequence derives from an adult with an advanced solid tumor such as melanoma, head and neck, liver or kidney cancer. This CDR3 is CAWSVLGNTIYF. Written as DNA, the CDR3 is TGTGCCTGGAGTGTACTTGGAAACACCATATATTTT.